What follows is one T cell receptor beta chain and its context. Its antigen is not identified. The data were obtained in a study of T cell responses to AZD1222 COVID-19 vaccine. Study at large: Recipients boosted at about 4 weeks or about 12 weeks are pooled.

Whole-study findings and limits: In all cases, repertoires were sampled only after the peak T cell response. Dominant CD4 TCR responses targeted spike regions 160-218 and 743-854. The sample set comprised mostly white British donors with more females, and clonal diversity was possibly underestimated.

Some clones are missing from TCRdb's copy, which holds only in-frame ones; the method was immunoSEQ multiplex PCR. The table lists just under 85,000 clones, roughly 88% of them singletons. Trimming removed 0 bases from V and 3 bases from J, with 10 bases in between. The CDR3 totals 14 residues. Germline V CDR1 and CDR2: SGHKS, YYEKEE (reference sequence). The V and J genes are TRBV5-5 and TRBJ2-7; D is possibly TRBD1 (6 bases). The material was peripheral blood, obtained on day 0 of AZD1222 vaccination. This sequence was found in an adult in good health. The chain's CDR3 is CASSLGGQFYEQYF. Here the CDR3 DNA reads TGTGCCAGCAGCTTGGGAGGACAGTTCTACGAGCAGTACTTC.